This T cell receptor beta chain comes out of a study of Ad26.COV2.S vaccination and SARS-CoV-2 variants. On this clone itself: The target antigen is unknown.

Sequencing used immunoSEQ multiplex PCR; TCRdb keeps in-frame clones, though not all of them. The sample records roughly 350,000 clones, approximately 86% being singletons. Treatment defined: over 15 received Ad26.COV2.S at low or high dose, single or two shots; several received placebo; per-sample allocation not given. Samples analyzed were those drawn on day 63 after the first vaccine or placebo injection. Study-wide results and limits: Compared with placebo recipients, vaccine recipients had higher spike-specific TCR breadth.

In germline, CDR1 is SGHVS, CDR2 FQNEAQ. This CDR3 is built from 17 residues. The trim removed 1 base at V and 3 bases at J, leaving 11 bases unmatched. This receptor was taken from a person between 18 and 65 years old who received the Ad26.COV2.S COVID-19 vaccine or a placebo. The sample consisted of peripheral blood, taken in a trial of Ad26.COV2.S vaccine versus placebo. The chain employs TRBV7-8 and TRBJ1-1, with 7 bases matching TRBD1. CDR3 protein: CASSLVWVRGGYTEAFF. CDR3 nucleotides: TGTGCCAGCAGCTTAGTTTGGGTCAGGGGGGGATACACTGAAGCTTTCTTT. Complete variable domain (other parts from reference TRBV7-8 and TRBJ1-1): GAGVSQSPRYKVAKRGQDVALRCDPISGHVSLFWYQQALGQGPEFLTYFQNEAQLDKSGLPSDRFFAERPEGSVSTLKIQRTQQEDSAVYLCASSLVWVRGGYTEAFFGQGTRLTVV.